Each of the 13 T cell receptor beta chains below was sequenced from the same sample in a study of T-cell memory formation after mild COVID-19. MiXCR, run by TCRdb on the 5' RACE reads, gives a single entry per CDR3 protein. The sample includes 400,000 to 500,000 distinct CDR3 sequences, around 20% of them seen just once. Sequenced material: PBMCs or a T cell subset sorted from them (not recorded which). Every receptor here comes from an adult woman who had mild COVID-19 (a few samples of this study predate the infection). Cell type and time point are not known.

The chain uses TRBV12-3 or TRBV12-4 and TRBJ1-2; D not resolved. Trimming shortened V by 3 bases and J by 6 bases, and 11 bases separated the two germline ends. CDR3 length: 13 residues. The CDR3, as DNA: TGTGCCAGCAGTTTCTGGGGATCCGATGGCTACACCTTC. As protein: CASSFWGSDGYTF.

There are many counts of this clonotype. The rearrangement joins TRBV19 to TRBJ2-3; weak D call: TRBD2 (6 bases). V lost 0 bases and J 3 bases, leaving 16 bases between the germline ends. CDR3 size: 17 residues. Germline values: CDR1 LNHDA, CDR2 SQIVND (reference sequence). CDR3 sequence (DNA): TGTGCCAGTAGTATAGACCCCTCAGCGGGCGGGACAGATACGCAGTATTTT. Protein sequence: CASSIDPSAGGTDTQYF.

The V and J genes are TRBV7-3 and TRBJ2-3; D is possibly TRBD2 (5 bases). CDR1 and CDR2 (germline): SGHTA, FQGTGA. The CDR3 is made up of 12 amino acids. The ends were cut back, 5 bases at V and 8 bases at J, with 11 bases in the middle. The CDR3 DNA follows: TGTGCCAGCAGCCCAGACCGGGGTACGCAGTATTTT. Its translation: CASSPDRGTQYF.

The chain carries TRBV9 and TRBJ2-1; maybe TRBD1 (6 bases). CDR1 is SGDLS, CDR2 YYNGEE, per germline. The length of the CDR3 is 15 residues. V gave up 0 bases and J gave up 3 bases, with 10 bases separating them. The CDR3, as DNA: TGTGCCAGCAGCGTAGAATCAGGGGACTACAATGAGCAGTTCTTC. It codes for CASSVESGDYNEQFF.

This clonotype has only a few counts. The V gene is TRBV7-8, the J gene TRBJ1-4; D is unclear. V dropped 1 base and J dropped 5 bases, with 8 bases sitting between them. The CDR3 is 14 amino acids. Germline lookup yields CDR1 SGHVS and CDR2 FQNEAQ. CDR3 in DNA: TGTGCCAGCAGCTTAGGTGGCGGGAATGAAAAACTGTTTTTT. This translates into CASSLGGGNEKLFF.

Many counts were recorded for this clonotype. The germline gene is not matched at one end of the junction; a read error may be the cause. The DNA of the CDR3 is TGTGCCAGCCTCTCAGGGGTCAGCATCCCGAACTTC. It translates to CASLSGVSIPNF. The V call is TRBV2, the J call TRBJ1-2; possible D gene TRBD1, 6 bases. CDR1 and CDR2 (germline): SNHLY, FYNNEI. CDR3 length: 12 residues.

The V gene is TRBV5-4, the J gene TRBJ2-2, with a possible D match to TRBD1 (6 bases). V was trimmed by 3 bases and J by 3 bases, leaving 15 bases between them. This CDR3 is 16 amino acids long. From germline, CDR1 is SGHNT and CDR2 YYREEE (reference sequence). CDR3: CASSSYRVTDTGELFF. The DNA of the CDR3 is TGTGCCAGCAGCTCCTACAGGGTCACCGACACCGGGGAGCTGTTTTTT.

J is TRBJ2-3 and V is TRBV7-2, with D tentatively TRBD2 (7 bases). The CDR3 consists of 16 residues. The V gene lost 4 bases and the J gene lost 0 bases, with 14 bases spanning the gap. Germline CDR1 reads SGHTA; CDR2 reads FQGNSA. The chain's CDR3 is CASSSRRGRSTDTQYF. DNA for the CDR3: TGTGCCAGCAGCTCTAGGCGGGGGCGGAGCACAGATACGCAGTATTTT.

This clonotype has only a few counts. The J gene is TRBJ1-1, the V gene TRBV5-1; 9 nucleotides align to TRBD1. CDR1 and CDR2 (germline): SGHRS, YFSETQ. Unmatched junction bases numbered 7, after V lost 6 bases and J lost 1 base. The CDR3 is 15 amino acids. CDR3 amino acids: CASTLSGQGNTEAFF. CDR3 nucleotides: TGCGCCAGCACCCTCTCGGGACAGGGGAACACTGAAGCTTTCTTT.

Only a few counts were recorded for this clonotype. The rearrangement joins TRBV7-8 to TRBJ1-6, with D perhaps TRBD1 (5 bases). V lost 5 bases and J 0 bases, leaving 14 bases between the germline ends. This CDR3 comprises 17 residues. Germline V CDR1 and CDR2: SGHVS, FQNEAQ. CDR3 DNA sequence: TGTGCCAGCAGCACCGGGACGGCGAGCTCCTATAATTCACCCCTCCACTTT. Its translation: CASSTGTASSYNSPLHF.

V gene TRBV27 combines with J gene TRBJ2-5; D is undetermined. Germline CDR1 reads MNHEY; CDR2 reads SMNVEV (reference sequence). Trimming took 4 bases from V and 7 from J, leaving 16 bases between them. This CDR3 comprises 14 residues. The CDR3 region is CASSSLLGGVTQYF. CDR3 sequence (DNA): TGTGCCAGCAGTTCCTTATTGGGTGGGGTGACCCAGTACTTC.

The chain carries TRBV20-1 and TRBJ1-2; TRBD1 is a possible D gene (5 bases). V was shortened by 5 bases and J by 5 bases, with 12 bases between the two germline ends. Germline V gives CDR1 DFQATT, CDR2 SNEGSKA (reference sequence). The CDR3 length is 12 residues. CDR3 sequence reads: CSAGTGTYGYTF. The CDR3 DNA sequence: TGCAGTGCTGGTACCGGGACTTATGGCTACACCTTC.

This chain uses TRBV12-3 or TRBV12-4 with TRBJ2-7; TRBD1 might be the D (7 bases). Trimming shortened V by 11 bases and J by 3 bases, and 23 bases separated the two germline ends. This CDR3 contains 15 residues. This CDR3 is CASSLGGGAGYEQYF. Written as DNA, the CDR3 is TGTGCCTCAAGTTTAGGAGGGGGCGCTGGCTACGAGCAGTACTTC.